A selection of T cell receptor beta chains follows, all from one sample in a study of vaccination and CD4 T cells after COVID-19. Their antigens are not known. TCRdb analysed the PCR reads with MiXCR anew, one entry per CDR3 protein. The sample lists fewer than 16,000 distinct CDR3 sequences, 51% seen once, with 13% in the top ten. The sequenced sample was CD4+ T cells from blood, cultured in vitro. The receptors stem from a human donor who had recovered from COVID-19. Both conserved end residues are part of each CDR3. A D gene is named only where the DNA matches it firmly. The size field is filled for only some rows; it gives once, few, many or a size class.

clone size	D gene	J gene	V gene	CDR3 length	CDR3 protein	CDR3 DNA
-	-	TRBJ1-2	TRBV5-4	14	CASSSLQGNYGYTF	TGTGCCAGCAGCTCCCTCCAGGGAAACTATGGCTACACCTTC
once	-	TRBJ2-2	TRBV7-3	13	CASSKLSSGELFF	TGTGCCAGCAGCAAGCTCTCTTCCGGGGAGCTGTTTTTT
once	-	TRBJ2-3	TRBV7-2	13	CASGFTPTDTQYF	TGTGCCAGCGGCTTTACACCCACAGATACGCAGTATTTT
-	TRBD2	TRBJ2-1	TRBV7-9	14	CASSFSGGAIEQFF	TGTGCCAGCAGCTTTAGCGGGGGGGCCATTGAGCAGTTCTTC
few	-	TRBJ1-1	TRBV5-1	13	CASSFPGLAEAFF	TGCGCCAGCAGCTTCCCGGGGCTGGCTGAAGCTTTCTTT
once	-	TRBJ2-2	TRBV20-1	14	CSASRDRNTGELFF	TGCAGTGCTAGTCGGGACCGCAACACCGGGGAGCTGTTTTTT
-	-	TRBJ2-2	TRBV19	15	CASSIGSYDTGELFF	TGTGCCAGTAGTATCGGCAGCTACGACACCGGGGAGCTGTTTTTT
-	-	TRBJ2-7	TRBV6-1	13	CASSEAPHGEQYF	TGTGCCAGCAGTGAGGCCCCACACGGCGAGCAGTACTTC
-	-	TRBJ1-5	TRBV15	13	CATSREGNQPQHF	TGTGCCACCAGCAGAGAGGGTAATCAGCCCCAGCATTTT
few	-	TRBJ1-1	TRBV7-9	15	CASSPSVSGESEAFF	TGTGCCAGCAGCCCCTCGGTGTCAGGGGAATCTGAAGCTTTCTTT
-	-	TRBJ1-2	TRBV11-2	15	CASSPGGGRSTGYTF	TGTGCCAGCAGCCCCGGCGGGGGGCGTTCCACTGGCTACACCTTC
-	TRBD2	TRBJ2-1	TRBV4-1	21	CASRPTGERLAGGQFRNEQFF	TGCGCCAGCAGGCCAACTGGGGAGCGGCTAGCGGGGGGGCAATTTAGGAATGAGCAGTTCTTC
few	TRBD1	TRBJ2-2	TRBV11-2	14	CASSLDTGAGELFF	TGTGCCAGCAGCTTGGATACAGGGGCCGGGGAGCTGTTTTTT
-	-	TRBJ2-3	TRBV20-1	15	CSARLGSGSTDTQYF	TGCAGTGCTAGACTCGGGAGCGGTAGCACAGATACGCAGTATTTT
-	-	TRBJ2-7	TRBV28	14	CASSRPVRSYEQYF	TGTGCCAGCAGCCGCCCCGTTCGGAGTTACGAGCAGTACTTC
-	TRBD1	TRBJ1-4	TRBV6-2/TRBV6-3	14	CASKTGTGDEKLFF	TGTGCCAGCAAAACCGGGACAGGGGACGAAAAACTGTTTTTT
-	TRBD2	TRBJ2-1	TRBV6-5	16	CAGSYLRERGVNEQFF	TGTGCCGGCAGTTATCTCCGAGAGCGGGGGGTGAATGAGCAGTTCTTC
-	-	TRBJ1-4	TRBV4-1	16	CASSPGPTGAVEKLFF	TGCGCCAGCAGCCCAGGCCCGACGGGGGCTGTTGAAAAACTGTTTTTT
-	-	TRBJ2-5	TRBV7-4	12	CASSADWETQYF	TGTGCCAGCAGCGCTGATTGGGAGACCCAGTACTTC
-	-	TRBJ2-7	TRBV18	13	CASSPPGPYEQYF	TGTGCCAGCTCACCTCCGGGGCCTTACGAGCAGTACTTC
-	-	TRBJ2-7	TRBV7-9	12	CASSFPGYEQYF	TGTGCCAGCAGCTTCCCTGGGTACGAGCAGTACTTC
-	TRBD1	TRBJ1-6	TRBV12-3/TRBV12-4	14	CASTRDRGGSPLHF	TGTGCCAGCACCCGAGACAGGGGGGGTTCACCCCTCCACTTT
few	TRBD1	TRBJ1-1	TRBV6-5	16	CASSYRPGTGSAEAFF	TGTGCCAGCAGTTACAGGCCTGGGACAGGCAGCGCTGAAGCTTTCTTT
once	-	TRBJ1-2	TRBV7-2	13	CASRFSQRQGYTF	TGTGCCAGCAGATTCTCGCAGAGGCAAGGCTACACCTTC
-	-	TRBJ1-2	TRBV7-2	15	CASSLAQGGNYGYTF	TGTGCCAGCAGCTTAGCCCAGGGTGGGAATTATGGCTACACCTTC
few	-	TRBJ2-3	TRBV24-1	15	CATSAVGGKADTQYF	TGTGCCACCAGTGCCGTTGGCGGGAAAGCAGATACGCAGTATTTT
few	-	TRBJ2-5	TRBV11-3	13	CASSLGAQETQYF	TGTGCCAGCAGCTTAGGGGCTCAAGAGACCCAGTACTTC
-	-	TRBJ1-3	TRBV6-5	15	CASSYPGGSGNTIYF	TGTGCCAGCAGTTACCCGGGGGGTTCTGGAAACACCATATATTTT
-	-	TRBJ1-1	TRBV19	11	CASIGGTEAFF	TGTGCCAGTATTGGGGGTACTGAAGCTTTCTTT
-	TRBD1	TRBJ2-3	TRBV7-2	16	CASSPLGTGEEDTQYF	TGTGCCAGCAGCCCCTTAGGGACAGGGGAAGAGGATACGCAGTATTTT
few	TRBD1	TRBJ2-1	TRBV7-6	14	CASSFRTGADEQFF	TGTGCCAGCAGCTTTCGGACAGGCGCGGATGAGCAGTTCTTC
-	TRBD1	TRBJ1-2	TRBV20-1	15	CSARAPGTGIDGYTF	TGCAGTGCTCGGGCGCCCGGGACAGGAATCGATGGCTACACCTTC
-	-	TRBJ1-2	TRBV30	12	CAWSSGVGGYTF	TGTGCCTGGAGTTCAGGGGTAGGTGGCTACACCTTC
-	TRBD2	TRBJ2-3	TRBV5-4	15	CASSFPAGGTDTQYF	TGTGCCAGCAGCTTTCCAGCGGGGGGGACAGATACGCAGTATTTT
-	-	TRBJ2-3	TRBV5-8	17	CASSSHPGAGSTDTQYF	TGTGCCAGCAGCTCGCACCCCGGGGCCGGGAGCACAGATACGCAGTATTTT
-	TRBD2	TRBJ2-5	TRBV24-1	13	CATSEAGVETQYF	TGTGCCACCAGTGAGGCGGGGGTGGAGACCCAGTACTTC
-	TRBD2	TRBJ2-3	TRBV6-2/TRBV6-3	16	CASSDPGLGASDTQYF	TGTGCCAGCTCTGATCCGGGACTAGGAGCCTCAGATACGCAGTATTTT
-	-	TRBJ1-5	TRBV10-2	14	CASSESGVNQPQHF	TGCGCCAGCAGTGAGTCGGGGGTTAATCAGCCCCAGCATTTT
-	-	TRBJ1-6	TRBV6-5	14	CASSYAGGNSPLHF	TGTGCCAGCAGTTACGCAGGCGGGAATTCACCCCTCCACTTT
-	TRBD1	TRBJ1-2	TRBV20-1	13	CSVLKEGADGYTF	TGCAGTGTTTTGAAAGAGGGGGCGGATGGCTACACCTTC
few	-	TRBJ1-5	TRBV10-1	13	CASSDGSSQPQHF	TGCGCCAGCAGTGACGGGTCCAGTCAGCCCCAGCATTTT
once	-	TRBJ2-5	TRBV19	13	CASSIRGSWTQYF	TGTGCCAGTAGTATTCGGGGAAGTTGGACCCAGTACTTC
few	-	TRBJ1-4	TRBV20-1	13	CSAARGRNEKLFF	TGCAGTGCCGCCCGGGGGCGAAATGAAAAACTGTTTTTT
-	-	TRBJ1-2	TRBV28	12	CASSSETYGYTF	TGTGCCAGCAGTTCAGAAACCTATGGCTACACCTTC